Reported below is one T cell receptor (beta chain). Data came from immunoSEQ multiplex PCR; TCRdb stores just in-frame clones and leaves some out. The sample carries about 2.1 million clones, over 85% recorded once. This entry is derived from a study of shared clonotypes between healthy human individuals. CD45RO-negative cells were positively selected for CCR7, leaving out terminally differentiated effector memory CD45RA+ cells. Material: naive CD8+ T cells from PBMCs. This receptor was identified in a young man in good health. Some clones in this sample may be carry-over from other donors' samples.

The CDR3 spells CASSVQIRDRGRETQYF. In DNA form, the CDR3 reads TGTGCCAGTAGTGTCCAAATCCGGGACAGGGGGCGAGAGACCCAGTACTTC. This chain connects TRBV19 to TRBJ2-5; 12 bases are shared with TRBD1. With V trimmed by 5 bases and J by 4 bases, 11 bases remained unmatched. Germline assignment: CDR1 LNHDA and CDR2 SQIVND (reference sequence). The CDR3 is made up of 17 amino acids.